A selection of T cell receptor beta chains follows, all from one sample in a study of T cell responses to AZD1222 COVID-19 vaccine. Only in-frame clones appear in the TCRdb table, and some are missing; sequencing was by immunoSEQ multiplex PCR. The repertoire holds 97,000 or so clones, with approximately 87% as singletons. This specimen was peripheral blood, taken on day 0 of AZD1222 vaccination. These receptors came from an adult in good health. The CDR3 runs from the conserved cysteine through the conserved F or W. Fields, in order: D gene, clone size, J gene, V gene, CDR3 length, CDR3 DNA, CDR3 protein. A D gene is named only where the DNA matches it firmly. Some rows have no size entry. The others give once, few or many, or a class for an expanded clone.

TRBD1 | . | TRBJ2-2 | TRBV29-1 | 14 | TGCAGCGTGAGGGACAGGGAGAACACCGGGGAGCTGTTTTTT | CSVRDRENTGELFF
TRBD1 | . | TRBJ1-1 | TRBV19 | 19 | TGTGCCAGTAGTATAGCAACGCAAGAGACAGGGTGGGTGAACACTGAAGCTTTCTTT | CASSIATQETGWVNTEAFF
TRBD1 | . | TRBJ2-3 | TRBV6-4 | 14 | TGTGCCAGCAGTGACTCAGGGGGCGCAGATACGCAGTATTTT | CASSDSGGADTQYF
TRBD2 | . | TRBJ2-3 | TRBV20-1 | 19 | TGCAGTGCTAGTCCCCCGGGACTAGCGGGACAGCCAGGCACAGATACGCAGTATTTT | CSASPPGLAGQPGTDTQYF
. | . | TRBJ2-1 | TRBV9 | 16 | TGTGCCAGCAGCGACCGGACGGGCGTCTCCTACAATGAGCAGTTCTTC | CASSDRTGVSYNEQFF
. | . | TRBJ1-5 | TRBV28 | 14 | TGTGCCAGCAGTTACAGGGCAGGCAATCAGCCCCAGCATTTT | CASSYRAGNQPQHF
. | . | TRBJ1-1 | TRBV28 | 17 | TGTGCCAGCAGCCCTTTGGCCGCCGGACAGATGAACACTGAAGCTTTCTTT | CASSPLAAGQMNTEAFF
. | . | TRBJ1-5 | TRBV4-3 | 13 | TGCGCCAGCAGTAAATATAGCAATCAGCCCCAGCATTTT | CASSKYSNQPQHF
TRBD2 | . | TRBJ2-5 | TRBV30 | 13 | TGTGCCTGGAGTAATAGCGGGTTAGAGACCCAGTACTTC | CAWSNSGLETQYF
TRBD1 | . | TRBJ2-5 | TRBV19 | 15 | TGTGCCAGTAGTATAGCGGGGACAGGGGAAGAGACCCAGTACTTC | CASSIAGTGEETQYF
TRBD1 | . | TRBJ1-1 | TRBV28 | 19 | TGTGCCAGCAGTCCCTGGGGACAGGGTCTCAATTTCAGGAACACTGAAGCTTTCTTT | CASSPWGQGLNFRNTEAFF
. | . | TRBJ1-5 | TRBV27 | 15 | TGTGCCAGCAGTTACAAACAGGGAAGGGATCAGCCCCAGCATTTT | CASSYKQGRDQPQHF
. | . | TRBJ2-1 | TRBV9 | 16 | TGTGCCAGCAGCGTAGCTCGCGATTGGGCGTACAATGAGCAGTTCTTC | CASSVARDWAYNEQFF
. | . | TRBJ2-1 | TRBV3-1/TRBV3-2 | 16 | TGTGCCAGCAGCCAAGTACCCCCCGGGGTGTCCTATGAGCAGTTCTTC | CASSQVPPGVSYEQFF
TRBD1 | . | TRBJ1-6 | TRBV5-1 | 15 | TGCGCCAGCAGCGCCGGGACAGGGGGCGATTCACCCCTCCACTTT | CASSAGTGGDSPLHF
. | . | TRBJ1-5 | TRBV5-8 | 17 | TGTGCCAGCAGCCTCTCCGGGACGTATTATAGCAATCAGCCCCAGCATTTT | CASSLSGTYYSNQPQHF
. | . | TRBJ1-4 | TRBV29-1 | 12 | TGCAGCGTTGGGGGGCGCGATGAAAAACTGTTTTTT | CSVGGRDEKLFF
. | . | TRBJ1-1 | TRBV7-9 | 14 | TGTGCCAGCAGCGCACAGGGCTACTCCACTGAAGCTTTCTTT | CASSAQGYSTEAFF
. | . | TRBJ1-5 | TRBV30 | 13 | TGTGCCTGGAGTGAACGTAGCAATCAGCCCCAGCATTTT | CAWSERSNQPQHF
. | . | TRBJ1-5 | TRBV2 | 14 | TGTGCCAGCAGCCGGTTCGAACAGGGTCAGTCCCAGCATTTT | CASSRFEQGQSQHF
. | once | TRBJ1-1 | TRBV29-1 | 10 | TGCAGCGTTGACAGCACTGAAGCTTTCTTT | CSVDSTEAFF
TRBD1 | once | TRBJ1-1 | TRBV19 | 14 | TGTGCCAGTAGCCCCACAGGGGGATACACTGAAGCTTTCTTT | CASSPTGGYTEAFF
. | . | TRBJ2-7 | TRBV11-2 | 13 | TGTGCCACCGATCCCCGGACCGGCTACGAGCAGTACTTC | CATDPRTGYEQYF
. | . | TRBJ2-7 | TRBV7-2 | 9 | TGTGCCAGCGGGTACGAGCAGTACTTC | CASGYEQYF